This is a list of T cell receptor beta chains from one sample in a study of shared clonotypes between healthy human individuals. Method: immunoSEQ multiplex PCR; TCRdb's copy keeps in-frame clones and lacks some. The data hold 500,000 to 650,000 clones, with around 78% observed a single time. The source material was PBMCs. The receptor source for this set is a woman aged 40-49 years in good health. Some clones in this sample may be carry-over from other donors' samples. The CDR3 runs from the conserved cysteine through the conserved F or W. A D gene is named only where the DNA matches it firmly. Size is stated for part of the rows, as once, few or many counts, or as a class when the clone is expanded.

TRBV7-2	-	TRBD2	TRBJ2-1	CASRERLAGEQFF	TGTGCCAGCAGGGAAAGACTAGCCGGGGAGCAGTTCTTC
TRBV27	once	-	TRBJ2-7	CASSLYGALSSYEQYF	TGTGCCAGCAGTTTATATGGGGCCCTGAGCTCCTACGAGCAGTACTTC
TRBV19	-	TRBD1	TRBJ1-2	CASSTRTGGDYGYTF	TGTGCCAGTAGTACCCGGACAGGGGGGGACTATGGCTACACCTTC
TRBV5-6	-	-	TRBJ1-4	CASSLWDRVTNEKLFF	TGTGCCAGCAGCTTGTGGGATCGGGTAACTAATGAAAAACTGTTTTTT
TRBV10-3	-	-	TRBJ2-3	CAISESAGSTDTQYF	TGTGCCATCAGTGAGTCCGCGGGAAGCACAGATACGCAGTATTTT
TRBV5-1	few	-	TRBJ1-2	CASRETGPGGYTF	TGCGCCAGCAGGGAGACAGGACCGGGGGGCTACACCTTC
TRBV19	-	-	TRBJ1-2	CASSMAPATYGYTF	TGTGCCAGTAGTATGGCCCCCGCAACCTATGGCTACACCTTC
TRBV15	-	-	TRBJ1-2	CATSSDNYGYTF	TGTGCCACCAGCAGTGATAACTATGGCTACACCTTC
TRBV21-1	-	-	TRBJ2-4	CASSRGESKNIQYF	TGTGCCAGCTCTCGGGGTGAATCCAAAAACATTCAGTACTTC
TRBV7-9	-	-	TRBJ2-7	CASSPSGGYEQYF	TGTGCCAGCAGCCCATCTGGGGGCTACGAGCAGTACTTC
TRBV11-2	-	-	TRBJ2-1	CASSSGVHNEQFF	TGTGCCAGCAGCTCAGGGGTTCACAATGAGCAGTTCTTC
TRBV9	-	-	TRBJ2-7	CASNVQGAPYEQYF	TGTGCCAGCAACGTACAGGGCGCTCCCTACGAGCAGTACTTC
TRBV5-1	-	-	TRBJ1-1	CASSLQNTEAFF	TGCGCCAGCAGTTTGCAGAACACTGAAGCTTTCTTT
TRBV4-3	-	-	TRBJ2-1	CASSQGLERDEQFF	TGCGCCAGCAGCCAGGGTTTAGAGAGGGATGAGCAGTTCTTC
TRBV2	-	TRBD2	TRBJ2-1	CASSPRTRSNDEQFF	TGTGCCAGCAGCCCCCGGACTAGGAGTAACGATGAGCAGTTCTTC
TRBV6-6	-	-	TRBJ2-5	CATKDVETQYF	TGTGCCACCAAGGATGTTGAGACCCAGTACTTC
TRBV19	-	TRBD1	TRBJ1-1	CASRPFTGGPEAFF	TGTGCCAGTAGGCCTTTTACAGGGGGGCCTGAAGCTTTCTTT
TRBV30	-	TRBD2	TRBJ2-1	CAWRPASGSVYEQFF	TGTGCCTGGAGACCCGCTAGCGGGAGTGTCTATGAGCAGTTCTTC
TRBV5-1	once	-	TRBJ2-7	CASSLVGDSYEQYF	TGCGCCAGCAGCTTGGTCGGGGATTCCTACGAGCAGTACTTC
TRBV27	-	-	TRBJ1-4	CASSSSTGFEKLFF	TGTGCCAGCAGTTCCTCGACAGGTTTCGAAAAACTGTTTTTT
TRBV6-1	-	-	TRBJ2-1	CASHWAGYNEQFF	TGTGCCAGCCATTGGGCAGGCTACAATGAGCAGTTCTTC
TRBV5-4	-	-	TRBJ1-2	CASSPVTGTGDGYTF	TGTGCCAGCAGCCCGGTAACAGGGACTGGTGATGGCTACACCTTC
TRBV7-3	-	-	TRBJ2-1	CASSPQRTVEGEQFF	TGTGCCAGCAGCCCACAACGGACTGTGGAAGGTGAGCAGTTCTTC
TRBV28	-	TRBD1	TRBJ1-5	CASSFRDRGFQPQHF	TGTGCCAGCAGTTTTAGGGACAGGGGGTTTCAGCCCCAGCATTTT
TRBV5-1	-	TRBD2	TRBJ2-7	CASSPWTSGAYEQYF	TGCGCCAGCAGCCCCTGGACTAGCGGAGCCTACGAGCAGTACTTC
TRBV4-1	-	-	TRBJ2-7	CASSQVEGSSYEQYF	TGCGCCAGCAGCCAAGTGGAGGGGAGCTCCTACGAGCAGTACTTC
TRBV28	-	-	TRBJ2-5	CASSNRVARGETQYF	TGTGCCAGCAGTAACCGGGTGGCGAGGGGAGAGACCCAGTACTTC
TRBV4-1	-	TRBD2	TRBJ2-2	CASSRASGIDGELFF	TGCGCCAGCAGCCGAGCTAGCGGGATCGACGGGGAGCTGTTTTTT
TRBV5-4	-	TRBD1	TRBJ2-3	CASSFGTGGSDTQYF	TGTGCCAGCAGCTTTGGGACAGGGGGCTCCGATACGCAGTATTTT
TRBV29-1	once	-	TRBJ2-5	CSAWTAQETQYF	TGCAGCGCATGGACAGCACAAGAGACCCAGTACTTC
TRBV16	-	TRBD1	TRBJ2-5	CASSQGQGSWETQYF	TGTGCCAGCAGCCAAGGACAGGGCTCTTGGGAGACCCAGTACTTC
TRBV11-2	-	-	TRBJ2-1	CASSLLAGSYNEQFF	TGTGCCAGCAGCTTACTGGCGGGGTCCTACAATGAGCAGTTCTTC
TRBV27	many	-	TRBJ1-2	CASRGTFFGYTF	TGTGCCAGCAGGGGAACTTTCTTTGGCTACACCTTC
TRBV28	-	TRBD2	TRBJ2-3	CASIKLAITTDTQYF	TGTGCCAGCATTAAACTAGCGATCACCACAGATACGCAGTATTTT
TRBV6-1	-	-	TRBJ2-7	CASSEFYEQYF	TGTGCCAGCAGTGAATTCTACGAGCAGTACTTC
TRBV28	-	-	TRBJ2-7	CASSAGRQYEQYF	TGTGCCAGCAGCGCGGGAAGGCAATACGAGCAGTACTTC
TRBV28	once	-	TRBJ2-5	CASLTQKGETQYF	TGTGCCAGCCTTACCCAAAAGGGGGAGACCCAGTACTTC
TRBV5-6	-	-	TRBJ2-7	CASRRLHSSYEQYF	TGTGCCAGCAGACGTCTACACAGCTCCTACGAGCAGTACTTC
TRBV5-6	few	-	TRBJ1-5	CASSLSARGGDQPQHF	TGTGCCAGCAGCTTGTCGGCCAGGGGAGGTGATCAGCCCCAGCATTTT
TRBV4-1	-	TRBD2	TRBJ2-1	CASRPTSAGVSYNEQFF	TGCGCCAGCAGACCTACTAGTGCGGGAGTTTCCTACAATGAGCAGTTCTTC
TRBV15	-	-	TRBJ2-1	CATSEAGNEQFF	TGTGCCACCTCGGAGGCCGGGAATGAGCAGTTCTTC
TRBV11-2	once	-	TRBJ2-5	CASSLQPGYQETQYF	TGTGCCAGCAGCCTGCAGCCGGGGTACCAAGAGACCCAGTACTTC
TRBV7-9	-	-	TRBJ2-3	CASSYPSLDTQYF	TGTGCCAGCAGCTACCCGTCCCTAGATACGCAGTATTTT
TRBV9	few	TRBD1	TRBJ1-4	CASSAGTGFGEKLFF	TGTGCCAGCAGCGCCGGGACAGGGTTTGGCGAAAAACTGTTTTTT
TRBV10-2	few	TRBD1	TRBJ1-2	CASRPGQGVGYTF	TGCGCCAGCAGGCCAGGACAGGGAGTCGGCTACACCTTC